Below are 4 T cell receptor beta chains sequenced from a single sample in a study of identical twins. MiXCR, run by TCRdb on the 5' RACE reads, gives a single entry per CDR3 protein. The sample gives fewer than 650,000 distinct CDR3 sequences, approximately 9.6% of which show up once; around 3% is in the top ten. The sample was also reused in another study, on yellow fever vaccine responses in identical twins.

Sequenced material: PBMCs. Receptors were obtained from a woman under 30 in good health.

This clonotype was picked up many times. The rearrangement links TRBV11-1 to TRBJ2-1, with 10 bases matching TRBD1. The CDR3 extends over 13 amino acids. V lost 6 bases, J lost 8 bases, and 4 bases stayed unmatched. CDR1 and CDR2 from the germline V gene are SGHAT and FQDESV (reference sequence). The CDR3 sequence: CASSRQGAYEQFF. CDR3 nucleotides: TGTGCCAGCAGTCGACAGGGGGCATATGAGCAGTTCTTC.

This clonotype was seen many times. V and J are TRBV9 and TRBJ2-7; TRBD2 aligns across 9 bases. V lost 0 bases, J lost 0 bases, and 4 bases stayed unmatched. The CDR3 is 16 amino acids. Germline CDR1 reads SGDLS; CDR2 reads YYNGEE. The CDR3: CASSVALAGSSYEQYF. In nucleotides, the CDR3 is TGTGCCAGCAGCGTAGCTCTAGCGGGGAGCTCCTACGAGCAGTACTTC.

In its sample, this clonotype was seen many times. The V gene is TRBV25-1, the J gene TRBJ2-7, with D perhaps TRBD2 (6 bases). The CDR3 totals 12 residues. Germline V CDR1 and CDR2: MGHDK, SYGVNS. V lost 8 bases, J lost 2 bases, and 10 bases lay in between. Here the CDR3 DNA reads TGTGCCAGCGGGACTGCTACCTACGAGCAGTACTTC. The encoded protein is CASGTATYEQYF.

The rearrangement uses TRBV28 and TRBJ2-6; D is unclear. In germline, CDR1 is MDHEN, CDR2 SYDVKM. V gave up 3 bases and J gave up 2 bases, with 8 bases separating them. The CDR3 has 15 residues. This CDR3 is CASSFLIAGANVLTF. In DNA form, the CDR3 reads TGTGCCAGCAGTTTTTTAATAGCTGGGGCCAACGTCCTGACTTTC.